This paragraph covers one T cell receptor beta chain sequence. The antigen remains unidentified. The data were produced by immunoSEQ multiplex PCR, yet TCRdb's version contains in-frame clones alone and is incomplete. The profile shows some 170,000 clones, roughly nine tenths of them singletons. These data are taken from a study of T cell responses to AZD1222 COVID-19 vaccine. Study outcomes and limitations: In a largely white British group with more females than males, clonal diversity was possibly underestimated.

The CDR3 length is 15 residues. V was trimmed by 1 base and J by 5 bases, leaving 14 bases between them. Germline V gene data show CDR1 as MGHRA and CDR2 as YSYEKL. This TCR was recovered from an adult in good health. The starting material was peripheral blood, obtained on day 0 of AZD1222 vaccination. The V and J genes are TRBV4-1 and TRBJ2-5; D gene uncertain. CDR3 sequence (DNA): TGCGCCAGCAGCCAAGCCGGGCCCCGGCGGGAGACCCAGTACTTC. It codes for CASSQAGPRRETQYF.